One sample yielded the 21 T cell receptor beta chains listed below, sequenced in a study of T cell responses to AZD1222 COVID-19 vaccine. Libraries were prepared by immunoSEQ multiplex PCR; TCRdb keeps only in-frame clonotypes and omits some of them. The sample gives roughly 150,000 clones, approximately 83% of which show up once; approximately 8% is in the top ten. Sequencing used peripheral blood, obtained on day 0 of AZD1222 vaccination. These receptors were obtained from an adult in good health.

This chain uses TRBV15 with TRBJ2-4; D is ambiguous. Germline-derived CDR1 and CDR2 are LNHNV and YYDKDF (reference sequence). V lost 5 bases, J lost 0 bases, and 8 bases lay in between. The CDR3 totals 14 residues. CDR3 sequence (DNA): TGTGCCACCAGCGTCTCGCTAGCCAAAAACATTCAGTACTTC. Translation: CATSVSLAKNIQYF.

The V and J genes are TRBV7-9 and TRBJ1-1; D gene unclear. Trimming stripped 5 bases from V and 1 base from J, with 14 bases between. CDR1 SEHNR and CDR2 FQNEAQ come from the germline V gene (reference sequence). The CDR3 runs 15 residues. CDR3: CASSTETDGNTEAFF. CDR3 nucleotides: TGTGCCAGCAGCACCGAGACGGACGGGAACACTGAAGCTTTCTTT.

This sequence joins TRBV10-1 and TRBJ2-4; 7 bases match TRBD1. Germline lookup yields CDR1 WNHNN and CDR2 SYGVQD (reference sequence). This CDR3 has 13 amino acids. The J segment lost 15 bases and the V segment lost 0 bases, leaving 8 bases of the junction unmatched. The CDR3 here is CASSESGTALVYF. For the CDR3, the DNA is TGCGCCAGCAGTGAGTCTGGGACAGCCCTTGTGTACTTC.

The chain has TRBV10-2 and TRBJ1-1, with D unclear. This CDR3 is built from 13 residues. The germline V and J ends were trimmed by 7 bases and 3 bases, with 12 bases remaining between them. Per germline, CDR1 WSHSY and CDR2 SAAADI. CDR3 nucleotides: TGCGCCAGCACAGTCGGAGGAGACACTGAAGCTTTCTTT. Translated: CASTVGGDTEAFF.

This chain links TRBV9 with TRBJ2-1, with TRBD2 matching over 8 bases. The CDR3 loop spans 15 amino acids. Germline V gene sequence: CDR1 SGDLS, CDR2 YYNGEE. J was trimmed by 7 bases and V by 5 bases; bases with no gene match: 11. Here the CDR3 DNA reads TGTGCCAGCAGTCGAGGGGATAGCGGGGTTAATGAGCAGTTCTTC. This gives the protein CASSRGDSGVNEQFF.

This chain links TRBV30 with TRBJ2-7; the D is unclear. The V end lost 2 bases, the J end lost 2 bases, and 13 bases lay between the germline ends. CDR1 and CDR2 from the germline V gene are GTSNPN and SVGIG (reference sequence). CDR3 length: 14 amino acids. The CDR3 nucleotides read TGTGCCTGGAGTAGAGGCGACATAACCTACGAGCAGTACTTC. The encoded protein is CAWSRGDITYEQYF.

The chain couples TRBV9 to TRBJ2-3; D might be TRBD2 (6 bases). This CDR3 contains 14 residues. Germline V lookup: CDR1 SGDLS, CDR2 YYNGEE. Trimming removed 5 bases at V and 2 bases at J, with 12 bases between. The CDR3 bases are TGTGCCAGCAGTGAGGGGACTGACACAGATACGCAGTATTTT. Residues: CASSEGTDTDTQYF.

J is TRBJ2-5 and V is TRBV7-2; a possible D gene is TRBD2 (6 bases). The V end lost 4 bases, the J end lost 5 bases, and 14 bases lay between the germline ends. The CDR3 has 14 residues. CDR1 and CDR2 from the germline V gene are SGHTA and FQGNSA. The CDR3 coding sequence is TGTGCCAGCAGCTACTTCGGGGGAGAGGAGACCCAGTACTTC. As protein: CASSYFGGEETQYF.

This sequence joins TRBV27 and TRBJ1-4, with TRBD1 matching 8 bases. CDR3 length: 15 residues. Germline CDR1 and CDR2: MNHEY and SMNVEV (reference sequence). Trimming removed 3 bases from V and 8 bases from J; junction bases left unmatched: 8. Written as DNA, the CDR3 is TGTGCCAGCAGTTTCCGGGACAGGTTTCGGGAAAAACTGTTTTTT. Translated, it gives CASSFRDRFREKLFF.

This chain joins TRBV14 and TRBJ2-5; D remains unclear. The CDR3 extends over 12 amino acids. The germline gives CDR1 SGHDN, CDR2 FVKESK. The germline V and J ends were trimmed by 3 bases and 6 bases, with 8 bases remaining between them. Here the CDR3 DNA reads TGTGCCAGCAGCCAGGGCGGCCAGACCCAGTACTTC. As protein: CASSQGGQTQYF.

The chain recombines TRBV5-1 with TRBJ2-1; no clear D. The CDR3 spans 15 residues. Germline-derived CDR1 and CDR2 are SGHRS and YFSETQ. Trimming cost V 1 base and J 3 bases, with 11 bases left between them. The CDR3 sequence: CASSLKQRDYNEQFF. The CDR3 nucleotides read TGCGCCAGCAGCTTGAAACAGAGAGACTACAATGAGCAGTTCTTC.

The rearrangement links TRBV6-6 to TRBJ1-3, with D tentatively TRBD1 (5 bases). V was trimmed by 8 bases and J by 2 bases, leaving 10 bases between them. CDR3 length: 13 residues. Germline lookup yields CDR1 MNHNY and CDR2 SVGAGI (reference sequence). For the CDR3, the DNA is TGTGCCAGCGGTAGGGGCCCTGGAAACACCATATATTTT. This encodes CASGRGPGNTIYF.

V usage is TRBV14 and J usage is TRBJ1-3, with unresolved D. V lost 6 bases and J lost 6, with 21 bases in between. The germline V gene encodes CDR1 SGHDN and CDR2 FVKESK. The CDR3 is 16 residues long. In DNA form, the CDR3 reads TGTGCCAGCAGTCAAATTGACTCCCCGGCGGAAAACACCATATATTTT. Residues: CASSQIDSPAENTIYF.

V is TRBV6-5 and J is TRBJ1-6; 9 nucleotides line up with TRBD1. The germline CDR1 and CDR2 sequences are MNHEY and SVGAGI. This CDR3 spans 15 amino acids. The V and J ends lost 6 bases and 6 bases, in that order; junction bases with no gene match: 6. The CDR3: CASRNRGLGNSPLHF. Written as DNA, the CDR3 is TGTGCCAGCAGAAACAGGGGGCTGGGTAATTCACCCCTCCACTTT.

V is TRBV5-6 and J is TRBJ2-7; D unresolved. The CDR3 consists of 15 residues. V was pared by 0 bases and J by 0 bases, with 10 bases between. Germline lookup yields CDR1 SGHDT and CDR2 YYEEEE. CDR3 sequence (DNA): TGTGCCAGCAGCTTGGATTACTATAGCTCCTACGAGCAGTACTTC. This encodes CASSLDYYSSYEQYF. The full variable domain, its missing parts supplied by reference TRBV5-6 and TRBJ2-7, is DAGVTQSPTHLIKTRGQQVTLRCSPKSGHDTVSWYQQALGQGPQFIFQYYEEEERQRGNFPDRFSGHQFPNYSSELNVNALLLGDSALYLCASSLDYYSSYEQYFGPGTRLTVT.

CDR3 in DNA: TGCGCCAGCAGCGGGGCAGGGTCCCCTAATGAAAAACTGTTTTTT. Protein: CASSGAGSPNEKLFF. The V call is TRBV5-1, the J call TRBJ1-4; possible D gene TRBD1, 5 bases. Germline V CDR1 and CDR2: SGHRS, YFSETQ. Trimming removed 4 bases from V and 3 bases from J, with 13 bases in between. The CDR3 has 15 residues.

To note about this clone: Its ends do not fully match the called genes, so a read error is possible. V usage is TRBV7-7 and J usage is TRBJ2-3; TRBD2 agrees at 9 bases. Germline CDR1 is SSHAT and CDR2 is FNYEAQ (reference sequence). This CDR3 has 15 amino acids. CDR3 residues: CASSPGTSLADTQYF. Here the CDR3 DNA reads TGTGCTAGCAGCCCCGGGACTAGCCTCGCAGATACGCAGTATTTT.

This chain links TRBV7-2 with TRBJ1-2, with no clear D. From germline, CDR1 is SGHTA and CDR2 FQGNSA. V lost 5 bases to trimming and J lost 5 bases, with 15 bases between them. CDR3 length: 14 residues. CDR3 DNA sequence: TGTGCCAGCAGCCTGACAATATCTGGATATGGCTACACCTTC. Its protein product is CASSLTISGYGYTF.

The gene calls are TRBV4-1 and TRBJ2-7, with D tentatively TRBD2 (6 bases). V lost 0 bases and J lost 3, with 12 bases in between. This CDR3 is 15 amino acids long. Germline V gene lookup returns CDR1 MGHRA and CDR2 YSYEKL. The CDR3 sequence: CASSQEDLEGYEQYF. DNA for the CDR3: TGCGCCAGCAGCCAAGAAGATCTGGAGGGCTACGAGCAGTACTTC.

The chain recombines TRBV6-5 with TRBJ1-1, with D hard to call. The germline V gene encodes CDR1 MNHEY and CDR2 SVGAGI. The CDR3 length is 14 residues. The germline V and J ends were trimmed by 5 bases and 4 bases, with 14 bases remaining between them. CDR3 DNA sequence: TGTGCCAGCAGTACGGGGAGAGGGAGCACTGAAGCTTTCTTT. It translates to CASSTGRGSTEAFF.

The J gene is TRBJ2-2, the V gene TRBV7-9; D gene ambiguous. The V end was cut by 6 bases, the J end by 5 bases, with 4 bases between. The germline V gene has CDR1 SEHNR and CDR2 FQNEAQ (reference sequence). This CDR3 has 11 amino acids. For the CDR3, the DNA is TGTGCCAGCAGGAATACCGGGGAGCTGTTTTTT. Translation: CASRNTGELFF.